The 18 T cell receptor beta chains given below trace back to one sample, sequenced in a study of T cells in Graves' hyperthyroidism and ophthalmopathy. Amplification of TCR beta CDR3 regions used RNA as the template. First-round RT-PCR targeting the TCR CDR3 was performed with the HTBI primer set. TCRdb itself ran the multiplex PCR reads through MiXCR, one entry per CDR3 protein. The sample carries under 300,000 distinct CDR3 sequences, about 15% recorded once. The sample taken for sequencing was blood. These receptors all stem from a woman aged 40-49 years with Graves' hyperthyroidism that later progressed to Graves' ophthalmopathy.

This clonotype showed up many times. The chain recombines TRBV4-1 with TRBJ2-1; 7 positions match TRBD2. Per germline, CDR1 MGHRA and CDR2 YSYEKL. Trimming took 4 bases from V and 1 from J; bases not matched to a gene: 10. This CDR3 contains 17 residues. CDR3 in DNA: TGCGCCAGCAGCCCGAGGGCTTTAGCGGGTTCCTACAATGAGCAGTTCTTC. Its translation: CASSPRALAGSYNEQFF.

This clonotype was counted many times. The chain couples TRBV4-1 to TRBJ1-1; no definite D call. Germline loops: CDR1 MGHRA, CDR2 YSYEKL. CDR3 length: 15 residues. Trimming removed 0 bases from V and 4 bases from J, with 12 bases in between. DNA of the CDR3: TGCGCCAGCAGCCAAGATCAGCTCTGGACCACTGAAGCTTTCTTT. Its translation: CASSQDQLWTTEAFF.

The sample holds many counts of this clonotype. The gene calls are TRBV28 and TRBJ2-3; D unresolved. The CDR3 spans 11 residues. Germline CDR1 is MDHEN and CDR2 is SYDVKM. Trimming pared 6 bases from V and 7 bases from J, leaving 8 bases between. The DNA of the CDR3 is TGTGCCAGCAGCCTACAGTATACGCAGTATTTT. As protein: CASSLQYTQYF.

This clonotype was counted ten times or more. This sequence joins TRBV7-2 and TRBJ2-1; TRBD2 matches 14 bases. Germline V lookup: CDR1 SGHTA, CDR2 FQGNSA. The CDR3 has 16 residues. V lost 7 bases and J lost 5; bases outside the gene matches: 7. This CDR3 is CASNPLGLAGDNEQFF. The DNA for the CDR3 is TGTGCCAGCAACCCCCTGGGACTAGCGGGGGACAATGAGCAGTTCTTC.

This clonotype has only a few counts. It may be a read error: a sequence one base away is much more abundant. The chain recombines TRBV12-3 or TRBV12-4 with TRBJ2-1; 8 bases align to TRBD2. J lost 6 bases, V lost 7 bases, and 11 bases had no gene match. The CDR3 totals 15 residues. The CDR3 DNA is TGTGCCAGCATGGGGGGACTAGGCCTTAGCAATGAGCAGTTCTTC. This translates into CASMGGLGLSNEQFF.

J is TRBJ2-7 and V is TRBV29-1; tentatively, D is TRBD2 (6 bases). Germline V gene data show CDR1 as SQVTM and CDR2 as ANQGSEA. Trimming left V 5 bases short and J 0 bases short, with 8 bases between. This CDR3 is built from 12 residues. The CDR3 nucleotides read TGCAGCGTTCTCGGGAGCTCCTACGAGCAGTACTTC. Translating gives CSVLGSSYEQYF.

This clonotype was seen at least ten times. The chain combines TRBV5-1 with TRBJ1-4, with a weak D call TRBD1 (6 bases). Trimming took off 0 bases at V and 7 bases at J, with 13 bases between the two ends. The CDR3 runs to 15 residues. Germline V gene lookup returns CDR1 SGHRS and CDR2 YFSETQ. In DNA form, the CDR3 reads TGCGCCAGCAGCTTGGTGACAGGAGCGAGTGAAAAACTGTTTTTT. It encodes CASSLVTGASEKLFF.

Written as DNA, the CDR3 is TGTGCCAGCAGCCCAATCAGGGGGCAAGCCTACAATGAGCAGTTCTTC. This gives the protein CASSPIRGQAYNEQFF. This chain uses TRBV7-9 with TRBJ2-1; 8 nucleotides align to TRBD1. J was trimmed by 2 bases and V by 5 bases; bases with no gene match: 8. The CDR3 sequence is 16 residues long. The germline V gene has CDR1 SEHNR and CDR2 FQNEAQ (reference sequence).

This clonotype was detected ten times or more. The chain employs TRBV28 and TRBJ2-2; D may be TRBD1 (5 bases). Germline V gives CDR1 MDHEN, CDR2 SYDVKM. Trimming stripped 2 bases from V and 3 bases from J, with 7 bases between. This CDR3 has 14 residues. CDR3 nucleotide sequence: TGTGCCAGCAGTTTAGTAGGGGACACCGGGGAGCTGTTTTTT. Translating gives CASSLVGDTGELFF. Full variable domain (rest looked up from reference TRBV28 and TRBJ2-2): DVKVTQSSRYLVKRTGEKVFLECVQDMDHENMFWYRQDPGLGLRLIYFSYDVKMKEKGDIPEGYSVSREKKERFSLILESASTNQTSMYLCASSLVGDTGELFFGEGSRLTVL.

The J gene is TRBJ1-6, the V gene TRBV20-1, with D possibly being TRBD1 (5 bases). This CDR3 comprises 16 residues. Germline CDR1 DFQATT, CDR2 SNEGSKA (reference sequence). Deletions cut 3 bases from V and 7 bases from J, with 19 bases between. For the CDR3, the DNA is TGCAGTGCTAGGCCCGCTAAAAGGGGAAGGAATTCACCCCTCCACTTT. It yields the protein CSARPAKRGRNSPLHF.

This clonotype has ten or more counts. This chain connects TRBV29-1 to TRBJ2-3; weak D call: TRBD1 (6 bases). Germline values: CDR1 SQVTM, CDR2 ANQGSEA. This CDR3 spans 15 amino acids. The CDR3 is CTTTRWTVSTDTQYF. As DNA, the CDR3 is TGCACCACCACTCGTTGGACAGTTAGCACAGATACGCAGTATTTT.

The sample holds many counts of this clonotype. The chain combines TRBV7-9 with TRBJ2-1; TRBD2 agrees at 13 bases. The ends lost 5 bases at V and 2 bases at J; junction bases unmatched: 12. The CDR3 loop spans 19 amino acids. The germline V gene has CDR1 SEHNR and CDR2 FQNEAQ (reference sequence). Here the CDR3 DNA reads TGTGCCAGCAGCCTCCAGGGACTAGCGGGATTAGTCCCCTACAATGAGCAGTTCTTC. Its protein product is CASSLQGLAGLVPYNEQFF. The variable domain in full, with the rest retrieved from reference TRBV7-9 and TRBJ2-1, is DTGVSQNPRHKITKRGQNVTFRCDPISEHNRLYWYRQTLGQGPEFLTYFQNEAQLEKSRLLSDRFSAERPKGSFSTLEIQRTEQGDSAMYLCASSLQGLAGLVPYNEQFFGPGTRLTVL.

The genes are TRBV3-1 and TRBJ2-7, with D perhaps matching TRBD1 (7 bases). Trimming shortened V by 8 bases and J by 3 bases, and 17 bases separated the two germline ends. Germline V gene lookup returns CDR1 LGHDT and CDR2 YNNKEL (reference sequence). The CDR3 is 14 residues long. CDR3 protein: CASASRQGGYEQYF. CDR3 nucleotides: TGTGCCAGCGCCTCGCGCCAGGGGGGCTACGAGCAGTACTTC.

V gene TRBV6-1 combines with J gene TRBJ1-6; possible D gene TRBD1, 6 bases. Germline values: CDR1 MNHNS, CDR2 SASEGT. The CDR3 extends over 17 amino acids. V lost 6 bases to trimming and J lost 4 bases, with 19 bases between them. The CDR3 spells CASRVGGRKVYNSPLHF. As DNA, the CDR3 is TGTGCCAGCAGAGTTGGGGGGCGAAAAGTATATAATTCACCCCTCCACTTT.

This clonotype was picked up many times. The chain recombines TRBV5-6 with TRBJ2-1, with D possibly TRBD1 on 5 matching bases. The CDR3 contains 15 residues. The germline gives CDR1 SGHDT, CDR2 YYEEEE. Trimming cost V 0 bases and J 5 bases, with 12 bases left between them. CDR3 nucleotides: TGTGCCAGCAGCTTGGGTATGGGGCTTGACAATGAGCAGTTCTTC. Translated: CASSLGMGLDNEQFF.

This clonotype has at least ten counts. The chain uses TRBV11-2 and TRBJ1-5; D ambiguous. Trimming cost V 5 bases and J 5 bases, with 10 bases left between them. Looked up from germline, CDR1 is SGHAT and CDR2 is FQNNGV. The CDR3 sequence is 13 residues long. As DNA, the CDR3 is TGTGCCAGCAGCCAGTCCCTTCATCAGCCCCAGCATTTT. Encoded protein: CASSQSLHQPQHF.

The genes are TRBV5-1 and TRBJ2-6, with D possibly matching TRBD2 (6 bases). The V and J ends lost 6 bases and 0 bases respectively, with 16 bases between them. This CDR3 region has 17 residues. Germline V gene sequence: CDR1 SGHRS, CDR2 YFSETQ. The CDR3 here is CASNIAAAVSGANVLTF. The CDR3 bases are TGCGCCAGCAACATAGCGGCCGCCGTCTCTGGGGCCAACGTCCTGACTTTC.

There are many counts of this clonotype. The V call is TRBV15, the J call TRBJ2-7; D remains unclear. CDR3 length: 13 residues. CDR1 and CDR2 from the germline V gene are LNHNV and YYDKDF (reference sequence). V was cut by 6 bases and J by 2 bases, with 11 bases left in between. The CDR3 DNA reads as TGTGCCACCAGAGTTTCATGGGCCTACGAGCAGTACTTC. Translated: CATRVSWAYEQYF.